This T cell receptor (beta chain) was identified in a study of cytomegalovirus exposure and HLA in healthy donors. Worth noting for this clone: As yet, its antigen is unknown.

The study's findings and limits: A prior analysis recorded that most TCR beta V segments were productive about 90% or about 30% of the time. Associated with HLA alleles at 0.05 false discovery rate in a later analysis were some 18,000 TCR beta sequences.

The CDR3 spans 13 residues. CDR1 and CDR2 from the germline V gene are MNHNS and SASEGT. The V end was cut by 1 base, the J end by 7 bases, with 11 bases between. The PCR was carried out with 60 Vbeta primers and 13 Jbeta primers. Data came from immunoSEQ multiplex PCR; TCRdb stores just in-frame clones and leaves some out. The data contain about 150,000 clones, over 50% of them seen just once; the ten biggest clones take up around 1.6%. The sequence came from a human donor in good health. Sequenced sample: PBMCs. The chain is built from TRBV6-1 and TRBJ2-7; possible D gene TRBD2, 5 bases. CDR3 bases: TGTGCCAGCAGTGAAGGGTGGGCGGGTGAGCAGTACTTC. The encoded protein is CASSEGWAGEQYF.